This is a list of T cell receptor beta chains from one sample in a study of shared clonotypes between healthy human individuals. TCRdb's copy holds only in-frame clones and misses some; the assay was immunoSEQ multiplex PCR. The table has under 650,000 clones, about 95% seen once. The sequencing sample was made of naive CD4+ T cells sorted from blood. These receptors all come from a woman in her 30s in good health. Each CDR3 is given with its conserved first and last residue. D genes are given only for firm matches. Clone sizes are given selectively: once, few, many, or a class where the clone is expanded.

>TRBJ1-5|NA|TRBV6-5|NA
CASSTGSINQPQHF
TGTGCCAGCAGTACGGGGAGTATCAATCAGCCCCAGCATTTT
>TRBJ2-7|NA|TRBV6-1|NA
CASSEAPGPAPYEQYF
TGTGCCAGCAGTGAAGCACCGGGTCCCGCTCCCTACGAGCAGTACTTC
>TRBJ2-3|NA|TRBV5-1|NA
CASSLATVGGDTQYF
TGCGCCAGCAGCTTGGCCACGGTGGGGGGTGATACGCAGTATTTT
>TRBJ2-7|NA|TRBV10-3|NA
CAISENREVGQQYF
TGTGCCATCAGTGAGAACAGGGAGGTCGGGCAGCAGTACTTC
>TRBJ2-2|NA|TRBV27|NA
CASSLSGTNTGELFF
TGTGCCAGCAGTTTAAGCGGAACGAACACCGGGGAGCTGTTTTTT
>TRBJ2-5|NA|TRBV18|NA
CASSQTTRPGGQRQETQYF
TGTGCCAGCTCACAAACGACCCGACCAGGGGGGCAGCGCCAAGAGACCCAGTACTTC
>TRBJ2-7|NA|TRBV5-1|TRBD2
CASSLQAGVEEQYF
TGCGCCAGCAGCTTGCAGGCGGGAGTGGAGGAGCAGTACTTC
>TRBJ1-3|NA|TRBV2|NA
CASTMRVAGNTIYF
TGTGCCAGCACGATGAGGGTTGCTGGAAACACCATATATTTT
>TRBJ2-5|NA|TRBV29-1|NA
CSVEGGRGGQTQYF
TGCAGCGTTGAAGGGGGCAGGGGCGGACAGACCCAGTACTTC
>TRBJ1-4|once|TRBV4-1|NA
CASSQGRGKRLANEKLFF
TGCGCCAGCAGCCAAGGAAGGGGTAAAAGGCTTGCTAATGAAAAACTGTTTTTT
>TRBJ2-7|NA|TRBV5-1|TRBD1
CASSPITLMRQGFLMPYEQYF
TGCGCCAGCAGCCCGATAACCCTAATGAGACAGGGCTTTTTAATGCCGTACGAGCAGTACTTC
>TRBJ2-2|NA|TRBV5-1|NA
CASSGRDTGELFF
TGCGCCAGCAGCGGGCGGGACACCGGGGAGCTGTTTTTT
>TRBJ2-2|NA|TRBV5-1|NA
CASKAADTGELFF
TGCGCCAGCAAAGCGGCCGACACCGGGGAGCTGTTTTTT
>TRBJ2-1|NA|TRBV5-1|NA
CASSLVPGLARNNEQFF
TGCGCCAGCAGCTTGGTTCCGGGGCTAGCGCGGAACAATGAGCAGTTCTTC
>TRBJ1-1|once|TRBV30|NA
CAWSGRGWNTEAFF
TGTGCCTGGAGTGGGAGGGGATGGAACACTGAAGCTTTCTTT
>TRBJ1-2|NA|TRBV5-1|NA
CASSLPGNFFDAGYTF
TGCGCCAGCAGCTTGCCGGGGAACTTTTTCGATGCGGGCTACACCTTC
>TRBJ2-1|NA|TRBV19|TRBD2
CASSIDTGTSRNNEQFF
TGTGCCAGTAGTATAGATACCGGGACTAGCAGAAACAATGAGCAGTTCTTC
>TRBJ2-2|NA|TRBV10-1|NA
CASSPGDAIGELFF
TGCGCCAGCAGTCCGGGGGACGCAATCGGGGAGCTGTTTTTT
>TRBJ2-3|NA|TRBV6-1|NA
CASSAGDTQYF
TGTGCCAGCAGTGCAGGAGATACGCAGTATTTT
>TRBJ2-5|NA|TRBV11-2|NA
CASSLIVASRRYQETQYF
TGTGCCAGCAGCTTAATTGTTGCCAGCAGGCGGTACCAAGAGACCCAGTACTTC
>TRBJ2-7|NA|TRBV15|NA
CATSRDRSGGNEQYF
TGTGCCACCAGCAGAGATCGGTCAGGCGGAAACGAGCAGTACTTC
>TRBJ1-4|NA|TRBV6-5|NA
CASRSYEKLFF
TGTGCCAGCCGATCTTACGAAAAACTGTTTTTT
>TRBJ2-1|NA|TRBV28|TRBD2
CASTVGLADQLSYNEQFF
TGTGCCAGCACCGTTGGACTAGCGGACCAACTCTCCTACAATGAGCAGTTCTTC
>TRBJ2-5|NA|TRBV5-1|NA
CASSSSGTGDETQYF
TGCGCCAGCAGCTCCAGCGGGACAGGTGATGAGACCCAGTACTTC
>TRBJ1-1|NA|TRBV28|NA
CASRNLVGGGVTEAFF
TGTGCCAGCAGAAACCTCGTTGGGGGTGGGGTCACTGAAGCTTTCTTT
>TRBJ1-5|NA|TRBV6-5|TRBD1
CASRGVTGGDQPQHF
TGTGCCAGCAGGGGCGTGACAGGGGGCGATCAGCCCCAGCATTTT
>TRBJ2-7|NA|TRBV28|TRBD1
CASSTGGQANEYEQYF
TGTGCCAGCAGTACCGGCGGACAGGCTAATGAGTACGAGCAGTACTTC
>TRBJ1-4|NA|TRBV5-6|NA
CASSWRGANGEKLFF
TGTGCCAGCAGCTGGAGGGGGGCCAACGGGGAAAAACTGTTTTTT
>TRBJ2-3|NA|TRBV9|NA
CASSVGPDRSTDTQYF
TGTGCCAGCAGCGTAGGGCCGGACAGAAGCACAGATACGCAGTATTTT
>TRBJ1-5|NA|TRBV7-2|NA
CASSREGVYSNQPQHF
TGTGCCAGCAGCCGCGAGGGGGTTTATAGCAATCAGCCCCAGCATTTT
>TRBJ2-3|NA|TRBV18|TRBD1
CASSLRQGSTDTQYF
TGTGCCAGCTCACTTCGACAGGGGAGCACAGATACGCAGTATTTT
>TRBJ1-4|NA|TRBV15|TRBD1
CATSRDLDREREKLFF
TGTGCCACCAGCAGAGATCTGGACAGGGAACGGGAAAAACTGTTTTTT
>TRBJ1-5|NA|TRBV18|NA
CASSPLFSDPRGRNQPQHF
TGTGCCAGCTCACCACTCTTCTCGGACCCCCGAGGGCGCAATCAGCCCCAGCATTTT
>TRBJ2-7|NA|TRBV18|TRBD2
CASSLAGVLDEQYF
TGTGCCAGCTCACTTGCGGGAGTTCTGGACGAGCAGTACTTC
>TRBJ1-1|NA|TRBV2|TRBD1
CASAREGAEGTEAFF
TGTGCCAGCGCAAGGGAGGGGGCTGAGGGCACTGAAGCTTTCTTT
>TRBJ1-6|once|TRBV7-9|NA
CASSSFFGVISDSPLHF
TGTGCCAGCAGCAGTTTCTTCGGGGTCATTTCGGATTCACCCCTCCACTTT
>TRBJ2-3|NA|TRBV15|NA
CATSRETSANTDTQYF
TGTGCCACCAGCAGAGAAACTAGTGCCAACACAGATACGCAGTATTTT
>TRBJ2-7|NA|TRBV27|TRBD2
CASSNGLAGGYEQYF
TGTGCCAGCAGCAACGGACTAGCGGGAGGCTACGAGCAGTACTTC
>TRBJ2-7|NA|TRBV5-1|TRBD1
CASSPGQGWNF
TGCGCCAGCAGCCCCGGACAGGGGTGGAACTTC
>TRBJ2-1|NA|TRBV15|NA
CATSRVAVQRVDEQFF
TGTGCCACCAGCAGAGTTGCTGTACAAAGGGTCGATGAGCAGTTCTTC
>TRBJ2-1|once|TRBV10-3|TRBD2
CAISELAGVNNEQFF
TGTGCCATCAGTGAGTTAGCGGGAGTAAACAATGAGCAGTTCTTC
>TRBJ2-7|NA|TRBV6-1|NA
CASSEGVSYEQYF
TGTGCCAGCAGTGAAGGGGTCAGCTACGAGCAGTACTTC
>TRBJ1-2|NA|TRBV19|NA
CASSPTGRANYGYTF
TGTGCCAGTAGTCCGACAGGAAGGGCTAACTATGGCTACACCTTC